A selection of T cell receptor beta chains follows, all from one sample in a study of shared clonotypes between healthy human individuals. Sequencing used immunoSEQ multiplex PCR; TCRdb keeps in-frame clones, though not all of them. The data hold about 1 million clones, with around 76% observed a single time. The sequenced sample consisted of memory CD4+ T cells sorted from blood. The receptors here all came from a man between 18 and 35 years old in good health. Each CDR3 is given with its conserved first and last residue. The D gene is left open where the match is weak. Size is omitted from some rows. Given values are once, few, many or a class for expanded clones.

TRBJ1-2	.	.	TRBV5-1	CASSFEGFGYTF	TGCGCCAGCAGCTTTGAGGGTTTCGGCTACACCTTC
TRBJ2-3	TRBD2	.	TRBV4-3	CASSQKWGLAGGRRDTQYF	TGCGCCAGCAGCCAAAAGTGGGGACTAGCGGGAGGAAGGAGAGATACGCAGTATTTT
TRBJ1-4	.	.	TRBV9	CASSAGGSINEKLFF	TGTGCCAGCAGCGCCGGGGGGAGCATTAATGAAAAACTGTTTTTT
TRBJ1-2	.	.	TRBV2	CASRTGTGNYGYTF	TGTGCCAGCAGAACCGGGACGGGGAACTATGGCTACACCTTC
TRBJ2-1	.	.	TRBV5-1	CASSWTSPRNNEQFF	TGCGCCAGCAGTTGGACGAGTCCTCGAAACAATGAGCAGTTCTTC
TRBJ2-1	TRBD2	.	TRBV10-3	CAISVSGERNEQFF	TGTGCCATCAGTGTGAGCGGGGAAAGGAATGAGCAGTTCTTC
TRBJ1-4	TRBD1	.	TRBV5-1	CASSTGGANEKLFF	TGCGCCAGCAGCACAGGGGGGGCTAATGAAAAACTGTTTTTT
TRBJ1-5	.	once	TRBV7-9	CASSSEGVAGQPQHF	TGTGCCAGCAGCTCAGAAGGGGTCGCAGGTCAGCCCCAGCATTTT
TRBJ1-2	.	.	TRBV6-6	CASSPPQGRNYGYTF	TGTGCCAGCAGTCCTCCGCAGGGGAGGAACTATGGCTACACCTTC
TRBJ2-1	TRBD2	.	TRBV9	CASSVAAGGGSYEQFF	TGTGCCAGCAGCGTAGCAGCGGGGGGCGGGTCTTATGAGCAGTTCTTC
TRBJ2-1	TRBD2	.	TRBV5-1	CASSSRRTSINEQFF	TGCGCCAGCAGCTCGCGCCGGACTAGTATCAATGAGCAGTTCTTC
TRBJ2-7	TRBD1	many	TRBV18	CASSISGTGIYEQYF	TGTGCCAGCTCCATATCCGGGACAGGGATATACGAGCAGTACTTC
TRBJ1-2	.	.	TRBV4-1	CASSQGVGGNYGYTF	TGCGCCAGCAGCCAAGGTGTTGGGGGTAACTATGGCTACACCTTC
TRBJ1-1	.	.	TRBV14	CASSRERYTEAFF	TGTGCCAGCAGCCGGGAACGGTACACTGAAGCTTTCTTT